These 22 T cell receptor beta chains were all obtained from the same sample, sequenced in a study of T cell repertoires in cytomegalovirus infection. Each CDR3 protein is one row after TCRdb ran MiXCR on the reads. The repertoire holds about 830,000 distinct CDR3 sequences, around a third seen once, with around 12% in the top ten. Their recognized antigens are unknown. The sample was cultured CD8+ T cells from PBMCs, taken from culture after CMV antigen stimulation. Receptors originate from a human donor in good health (CMV status not recorded). Some clones in this sample may be carry-over from other donors' samples.

V usage is TRBV6-6 and J usage is TRBJ2-2; D might be TRBD1 (6 bases). From germline, CDR1 is MNHNY and CDR2 SVGAGI (reference sequence). The V gene lost 7 bases and the J gene lost 7 bases, with 13 bases spanning the gap. The CDR3 extends over 13 amino acids. The CDR3, as DNA: TGTGCCAGCAAGATACAGGGTGGCGGGGAGCTGTTTTTT. Its protein is CASKIQGGGELFF.

This clonotype was detected only a few times. The chain joins TRBV5-1 to TRBJ2-2, with a tentative D call TRBD2 (5 bases). This CDR3 contains 15 residues. Germline CDR1 and CDR2: SGHRS and YFSETQ. V was clipped by 3 bases and J by 2 bases, with 11 bases between them. The CDR3 loop reads CASSSEVGNTGELFF. DNA of the CDR3: TGCGCCAGCAGCTCGGAGGTGGGAAACACCGGGGAGCTGTTTTTT. The variable domain in full, with the rest retrieved from reference TRBV5-1 and TRBJ2-2, is KAGVTQTPRYLIKTRGQQVTLSCSPISGHRSVSWYQQTPGQGLQFLFEYFSETQRNKGNFPGRFSGRQFSNSRSEMNVSTLELGDSALYLCASSSEVGNTGELFFGEGSRLTVL.

This clonotype was picked up a small number of times. The V call is TRBV7-9, the J call TRBJ2-7, with 7 nucleotides matching TRBD1. Germline CDR1 is SEHNR and CDR2 is FQNEAQ (reference sequence). V was pared by 6 bases and J by 5 bases, with 10 bases of the junction left unmatched. The CDR3 length is 14 residues. CDR3 in amino acids: CASSSGTASNEQYV. The DNA for the CDR3 is TGTGCCAGCAGTTCCGGGACAGCCTCGAACGAGCAGTACGTC.

This chain connects TRBV12-3 or TRBV12-4 to TRBJ1-1; TRBD1 might be the D (5 bases). This CDR3 spans 14 amino acids. The ends were cut back, 7 bases at V and 5 bases at J, with 17 bases in the middle. The CDR3 DNA follows: TGTGCCAGCACCTACGGGCTTGGGGGAACTGAAGCTTTCTTT. Its translation is CASTYGLGGTEAFF.

The chain uses TRBV7-9 and TRBJ1-1; TRBD1 is a possible D gene (5 bases). CDR3 length: 16 residues. Trimming took off 4 bases at V and 4 bases at J, with 19 bases between the two ends. Germline V gene lookup returns CDR1 SEHNR and CDR2 FQNEAQ (reference sequence). Here the CDR3 reads CASSSPGAAGGTEAFF. As DNA, the CDR3 is TGTGCCAGCAGCTCACCCGGGGCCGCGGGGGGCACTGAAGCTTTCTTT.

This clonotype was counted only a few times. V gene TRBV20-1 combines with J gene TRBJ1-4, with TRBD1 matching 8 bases. Per germline, CDR1 DFQATT and CDR2 SNEGSKA (reference sequence). The ends lost 3 bases at V and 0 bases at J; junction bases unmatched: 3. This CDR3 contains 15 residues. The CDR3 coding sequence is TGCAGTGCTAGTGGGACAGGTGCAACTAATGAAAAACTGTTTTTT. This translates into CSASGTGATNEKLFF.

The chain has TRBV29-1 and TRBJ2-7, with a possible D match to TRBD2 (5 bases). The length of the CDR3 is 13 residues. The germline CDR1 and CDR2 sequences are SQVTM and ANQGSEA. The V gene lost 1 base and the J gene lost 6 bases, with 13 bases spanning the gap. The chain's CDR3 is CSVEAPRGTEQYF. CDR3 nucleotides: TGCAGCGTTGAAGCTCCCCGGGGAACCGAGCAGTACTTC.

V gene TRBV27 combines with J gene TRBJ2-1; D remains ambiguous. Trimming cost V 3 bases and J 3 bases, with 18 bases left between them. Germline V gene data show CDR1 as MNHEY and CDR2 as SMNVEV (reference sequence). This CDR3 comprises 17 residues. The CDR3 loop reads CASSFFVSSVVYNEQFF. CDR3 bases: TGTGCCAGCAGTTTTTTCGTTTCCTCGGTTGTCTACAATGAGCAGTTCTTC.

The V call is TRBV27, the J call TRBJ1-3; no firm D call. The germline CDR1 and CDR2 sequences are MNHEY and SMNVEV (reference sequence). V shed 5 bases and J shed 0 bases, with 17 bases lying between them. The length of the CDR3 is 17 residues. CDR3 sequence (DNA): TGTGCCAGCAGTCTCCGGGGTCGAGGACCCTCTGGAAACACCATATATTTT. It yields the protein CASSLRGRGPSGNTIYF.

This clonotype showed up just a few times. The chain couples TRBV9 to TRBJ1-1; TRBD1 is a possible D gene (6 bases). CDR1 SGDLS and CDR2 YYNGEE come from the germline V gene. V lost 5 bases, J lost 2 bases, and 28 bases lay in between. CDR3 length: 19 amino acids. In nucleotides, the CDR3 is TGTGCCAGCAGGAGACGGAGGGACACAGGTCCTGGGGGAAACACTGAAGCTTTCTTT. The encoded protein is CASRRRRDTGPGGNTEAFF. Complete variable domain (other parts from reference TRBV9 and TRBJ1-1): DSGVTQTPKHLITATGQRVTLRCSPRSGDLSVYWYQQSLDQGLQFLIQYYNGEERAKGNILERFSAQQFPDLHSELNLSSLELGDSALYFCASRRRRDTGPGGNTEAFFGQGTRLTVV.

The chain couples TRBV27 to TRBJ1-2; D gene uncertain. The CDR3 is 14 amino acids. The ends were cut back, 0 bases at V and 5 bases at J, with 10 bases in the middle. Germline CDR1 reads MNHEY; CDR2 reads SMNVEV (reference sequence). CDR3 in DNA: TGTGCCAGCAGTTTATCATTGGGCCGGTATGGCTACACCTTC. This translates into CASSLSLGRYGYTF.

With respect to this clonotype: The junction departs from the called germline gene at one end, perhaps through a read error. The rearrangement links TRBV28 to TRBJ1-5; 7 nucleotides line up with TRBD1. The CDR3 is made up of 14 amino acids. Germline CDR1 MDHEN, CDR2 SYDVKM. The CDR3 bases are TGTGCCAGCAGTCAGACAGGGTTCAATCAGCCCCAGCAATTT. As protein: CASSQTGFNQPQQF.

This clonotype has only a few counts. V is TRBV12-3 or TRBV12-4 and J is TRBJ2-1; the match to TRBD2 covers 8 bases. V was pared by 8 bases and J by 8 bases, with 11 bases of the junction left unmatched. This CDR3 is built from 14 residues. Here the CDR3 reads CASSTAGEVDEQFF. DNA for the CDR3: TGTGCCAGCTCCACAGCGGGGGAGGTCGATGAGCAGTTCTTC.

This clonotype is a singleton in its sample. The chain joins TRBV11-2 to TRBJ2-5, with a weak D call TRBD1 (6 bases). Per the germline V gene, CDR1 is SGHAT and CDR2 is FQNNGV. The CDR3 spans 16 residues. Trimming left V 5 bases short and J 5 bases short, with 21 bases between. The CDR3 DNA reads as TGTGCCAGCAGCCGAACAGGGTTGGGGGTCGCCGAGACCCAGTACTTC. It encodes CASSRTGLGVAETQYF.

The table lists this clonotype with many counts. The gene calls are TRBV11-2 and TRBJ2-7; 7 positions match TRBD1. Germline V gene lookup returns CDR1 SGHAT and CDR2 FQNNGV. CDR3 length: 15 residues. Trimming removed 5 bases from V and 3 bases from J; junction bases left unmatched: 10. CDR3 protein: CASSPVDRAHYEQYV. The CDR3 nucleotides are TGTGCCAGCAGCCCCGTCGACAGGGCGCACTACGAGCAGTACGTC.

This chain uses TRBV7-9 with TRBJ2-1; unclear D gene. Trimming took off 3 bases at V and 3 bases at J, with 9 bases between the two ends. This CDR3 is built from 14 residues. Germline CDR1 and CDR2: SEHNR and FQNEAQ (reference sequence). The chain's CDR3 is CASSFYRSYNEQFF. Here the CDR3 DNA reads TGTGCCAGCAGCTTCTACCGGAGCTACAATGAGCAGTTCTTC. Together with reference TRBV7-9 and TRBJ2-1, the CDR3 gives the full variable domain: DTGVSQNPRHKITKRGQNVTFRCDPISEHNRLYWYRQTLGQGPEFLTYFQNEAQLEKSRLLSDRFSAERPKGSFSTLEIQRTEQGDSAMYLCASSFYRSYNEQFFGPGTRLTVL.

The chain links TRBV4-1 to TRBJ1-6; 9 bases are shared with TRBD1. The CDR3 has 17 amino acids. J was trimmed by 9 bases and V by 0 bases; bases with no gene match: 9. Germline lookup yields CDR1 MGHRA and CDR2 YSYEKL. In DNA, the CDR3 is TGCGCCAGCAGCCAAGAAGAACAGGGGGCGCGGATTTCACCCCTCCACTTT. This gives the protein CASSQEEQGARISPLHF.

Only a few counts were recorded for this clonotype. The chain recombines TRBV12-3 or TRBV12-4 with TRBJ1-3; 7 bases are a match to TRBD1. Trimming removed 3 bases from V and 2 bases from J; junction bases left unmatched: 7. This CDR3 contains 16 residues. The CDR3 protein is CASSFRQGPPGNTIYF. CDR3 DNA: TGTGCCAGCAGTTTCCGACAGGGTCCGCCTGGAAACACCATATATTTT.

The rearrangement uses TRBV15 and TRBJ2-6; TRBD1 is a possible D gene (5 bases). CDR3 length equals 14 residues. Trimming removed 7 bases at V and 4 bases at J, with 11 bases between. Germline loops: CDR1 LNHNV, CDR2 YYDKDF (reference sequence). CDR3 DNA: TGTGCCACCAACCCCCGACAGGGGGCCAACGTCCTGACTTTC. Its translation: CATNPRQGANVLTF.

V and J are TRBV7-4 and TRBJ2-4; D remains unclear. The CDR3 runs 16 residues. V lost 5 bases and J lost 1, with 15 bases in between. Germline CDR1 reads SGHVT; CDR2 reads SQSDAQ. The CDR3 bases are TGTGCCAGCAGCCACCCCGGCGGCCCGGCCAAAAACATTCAGTACTTC. It yields the protein CASSHPGGPAKNIQYF.

This clonotype was found a few times. The chain recombines TRBV27 with TRBJ1-3; tentative D call: TRBD1 (5 bases). Per germline, CDR1 MNHEY and CDR2 SMNVEV (reference sequence). V gave up 7 bases and J gave up 0 bases, with 16 bases separating them. This CDR3 has 16 residues. The CDR3: CASNDQGVCSGNTIYF. The CDR3 coding sequence is TGTGCCAGCAACGATCAGGGCGTCTGCTCTGGAAACACCATATATTTT.

V usage is TRBV29-1 and J usage is TRBJ2-1; tentatively, D is TRBD2 (6 bases). V was trimmed by 7 bases and J by 5 bases, leaving 18 bases between them. The CDR3 length is 14 residues. Germline V lookup: CDR1 SQVTM, CDR2 ANQGSEA. The CDR3 nucleotides are TGCAGCGCCTCTCGTGCGGAGGGACACAATGAGCAGTTCTTC. It codes for CSASRAEGHNEQFF.